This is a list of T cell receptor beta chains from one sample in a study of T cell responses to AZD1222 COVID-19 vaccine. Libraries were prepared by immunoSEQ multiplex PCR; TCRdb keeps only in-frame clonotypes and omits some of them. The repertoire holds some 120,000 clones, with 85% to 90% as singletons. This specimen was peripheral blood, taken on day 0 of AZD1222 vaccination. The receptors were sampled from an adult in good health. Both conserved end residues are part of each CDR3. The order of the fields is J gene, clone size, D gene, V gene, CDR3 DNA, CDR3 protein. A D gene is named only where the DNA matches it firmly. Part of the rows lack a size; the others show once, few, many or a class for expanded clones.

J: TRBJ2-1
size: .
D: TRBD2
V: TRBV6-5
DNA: TGTGCCAGCAGTTCCCCGGGACTAGGGGGCAATGAGCAGTTCTTC
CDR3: CASSSPGLGGNEQFF

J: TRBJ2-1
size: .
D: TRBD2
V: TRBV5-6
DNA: TGTGCCACCCTCACGCGGACTAGCGGCCGCAATGAGCAGTTCTTC
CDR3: CATLTRTSGRNEQFF

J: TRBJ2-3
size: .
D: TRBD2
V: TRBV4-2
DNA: TGTGCCAGCAGCCCGGTAGCGGGAGGGACCTTATCGCAGTATTTT
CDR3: CASSPVAGGTLSQYF

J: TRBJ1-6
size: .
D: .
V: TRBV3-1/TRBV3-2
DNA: TGTGCCAGCAGCCGCCTCCCCGGTCCCAAATCACCCCTCCACTTT
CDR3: CASSRLPGPKSPLHF

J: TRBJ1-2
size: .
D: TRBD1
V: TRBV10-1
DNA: TGCGCCAGCAGTGAAGGGGACAGGGGGCGGTTCGATGGCTACACCTTC
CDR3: CASSEGDRGRFDGYTF

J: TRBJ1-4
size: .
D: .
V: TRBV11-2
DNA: TGTGCCAGCAGCCCTTCAGGGGTCGGAGTGATTAATGAAAAACTGTTTTTT
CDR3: CASSPSGVGVINEKLFF

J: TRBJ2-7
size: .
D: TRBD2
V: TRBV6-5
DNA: TGTGCCAGCAGCTTTAACCTGGGCAGGGAGGGCGAGCAGTACTTC
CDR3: CASSFNLGREGEQYF

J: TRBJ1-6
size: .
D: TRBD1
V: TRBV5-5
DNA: TGTGCCAGCAGCCGCCTGGACAGGGAGGATTCACCCCTCCACTTT
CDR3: CASSRLDREDSPLHF

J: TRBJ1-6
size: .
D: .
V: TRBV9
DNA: TGTGCCAGCAGCATAGGGGACGGCGTAAATTCACCCCTCCACTTT
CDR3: CASSIGDGVNSPLHF

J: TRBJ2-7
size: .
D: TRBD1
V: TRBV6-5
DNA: TGTGCCAGCAGTTCCGTGGGACAGGGGGCGCGGTACGAGCAGTACTTC
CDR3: CASSSVGQGARYEQYF

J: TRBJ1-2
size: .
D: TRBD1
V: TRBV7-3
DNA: TGTGCCAGCAGCCCACTTGGGGACAGGGGTTTACGGAGCCATGGCTACACCTTC
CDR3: CASSPLGDRGLRSHGYTF

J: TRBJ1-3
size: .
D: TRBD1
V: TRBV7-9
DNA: TGTGCCAGCAGCCTGACTCGGAGACAGGGATCTGGAAACACCATATATTTT
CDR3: CASSLTRRQGSGNTIYF

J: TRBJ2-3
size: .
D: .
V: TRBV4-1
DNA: TGCGCCAGCAGCCAAGATGGTCAGTACACAGATACGCAGTATTTT
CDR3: CASSQDGQYTDTQYF

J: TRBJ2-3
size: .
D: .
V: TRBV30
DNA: TGTGCCTGGAGTATAAGCACAGATACGCAGTATTTT
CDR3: CAWSISTDTQYF

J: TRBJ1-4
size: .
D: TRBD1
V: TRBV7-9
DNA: TGTGCCAGCAGCCCTCAGGACAGGGACGGTGAAAAACTGTTTTTT
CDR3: CASSPQDRDGEKLFF

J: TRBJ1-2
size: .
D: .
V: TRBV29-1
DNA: TGCAGCGCTGGACAGCGCTATGGCTACACCTTC
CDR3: CSAGQRYGYTF

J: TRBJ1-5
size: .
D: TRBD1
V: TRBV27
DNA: TGTGCCAGCAGGGCCCGGACAGGGGGCGGTCAGCCCCAGCATTTT
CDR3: CASRARTGGGQPQHF

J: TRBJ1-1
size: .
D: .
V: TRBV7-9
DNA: TGTGCCAGCAGCGGGTCAGGGGACCACACTGAAGCTTTCTTT
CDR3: CASSGSGDHTEAFF

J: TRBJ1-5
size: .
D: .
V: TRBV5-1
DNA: TGCGCCAGCAGCCCAACGGACAGTCGCAATCAGCCCCAGCATTTT
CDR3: CASSPTDSRNQPQHF

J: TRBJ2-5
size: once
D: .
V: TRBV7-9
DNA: TGTGCCAGCAGCTCTTCAGGGTTTCAAGAGACCCAGTACTTC
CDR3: CASSSSGFQETQYF

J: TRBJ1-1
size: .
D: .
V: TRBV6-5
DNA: TGTGCCAGCAGTTACTCGGGTACGGGGAGGACTGAAGCTTTCTTT
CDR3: CASSYSGTGRTEAFF

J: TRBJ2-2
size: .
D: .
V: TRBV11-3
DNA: TGTGCCAGCAGGGGAGAGGGCGGGGAGCTGTTTTTT
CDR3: CASRGEGGELFF

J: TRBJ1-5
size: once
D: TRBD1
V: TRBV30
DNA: TGTGCCTGGACGGGACAGGGGAGCAATCAGCCCCAGCATTTT
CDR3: CAWTGQGSNQPQHF

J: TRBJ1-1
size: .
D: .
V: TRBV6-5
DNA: TGTGCCAGCAGGTCGACTAACTCGGAGAACACTGAAGCTTTCTTT
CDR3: CASRSTNSENTEAFF

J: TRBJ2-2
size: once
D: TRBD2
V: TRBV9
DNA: TGTGCCAGCAGCTTCCAACTAGCGTCTTCCACCGGGGAGCTGTTTTTT
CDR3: CASSFQLASSTGELFF

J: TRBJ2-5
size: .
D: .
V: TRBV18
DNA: TGTGCCAGCTCCCCCCGGGCGACATGGGAAGAGACCCAGTACTTC
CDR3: CASSPRATWEETQYF

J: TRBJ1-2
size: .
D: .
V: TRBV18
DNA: TGTGCCAGCTCCCCGGTTCGGCGGGGTGACTATGGCTACACCTTC
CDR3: CASSPVRRGDYGYTF

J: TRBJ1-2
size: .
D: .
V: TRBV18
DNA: TGTGCCAGCTCAGCACAGGACTATGGCTACACCTTC
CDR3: CASSAQDYGYTF

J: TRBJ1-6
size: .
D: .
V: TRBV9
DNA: TGTGCCAGCAGCGAGAGGGGCGGCAATTCACCCCTCCACTTT
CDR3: CASSERGGNSPLHF

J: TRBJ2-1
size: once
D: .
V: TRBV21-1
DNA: TGTGCCAGCAGCAAATCCGCGGGGGCAAGCTCCTACAATGAGCAGTTCTTC
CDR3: CASSKSAGASSYNEQFF

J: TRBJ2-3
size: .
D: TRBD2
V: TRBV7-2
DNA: TGTGCCAGCAGCTTAGATCTAGCGGGGGCAGGGGTAGATACGCAGTATTTT
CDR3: CASSLDLAGAGVDTQYF

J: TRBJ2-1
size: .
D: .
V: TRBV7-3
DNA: TGTGCCAGCAGCCAAAGCCCTGGATCCCCCACGCAAGCCTACAATGAGCAGTTCTTC
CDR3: CASSQSPGSPTQAYNEQFF

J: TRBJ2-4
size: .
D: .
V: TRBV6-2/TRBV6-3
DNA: TGTGCCAGCAGGCCTCCCCTACAGGGTAGGGATCAGTACTTC
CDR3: CASRPPLQGRDQYF

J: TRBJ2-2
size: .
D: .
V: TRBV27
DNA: TGTGCCAGCAGTTTCGGGGTGGTGAACACCGGGGAGCTGTTTTTT
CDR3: CASSFGVVNTGELFF

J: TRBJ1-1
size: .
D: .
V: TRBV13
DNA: TGTGCCAGCAGCTTAAGTCTCGACAGCTGGAACACTGAAGCTTTCTTT
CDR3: CASSLSLDSWNTEAFF

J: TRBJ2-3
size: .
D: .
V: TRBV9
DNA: TGTGCCAGCAGCCTCCCGTCAACTAGCACAGATACGCAGTATTTT
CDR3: CASSLPSTSTDTQYF

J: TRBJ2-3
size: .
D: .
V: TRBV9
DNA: TGTGCCAGCAGGTCAGGGGGGGCGGCCGATACGCAGTATTTT
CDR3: CASRSGGAADTQYF

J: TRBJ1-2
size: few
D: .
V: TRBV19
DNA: TGTGCCAGTAGTATCTTCCTCATGGGGGGACTCTATGGCTACACCTTC
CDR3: CASSIFLMGGLYGYTF

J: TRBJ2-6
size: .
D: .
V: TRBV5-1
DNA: TGCGCCAGCAGCGGCGGGAACGCTACTGGGGCCAACGTCCTGACTTTC
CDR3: CASSGGNATGANVLTF

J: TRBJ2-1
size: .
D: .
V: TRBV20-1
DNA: TGCAGTGCTAGTAGGGGGGATTGGGGAAATGAGCAGTTCTTC
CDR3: CSASRGDWGNEQFF

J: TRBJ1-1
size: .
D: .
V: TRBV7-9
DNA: TGTGCCAGCAGCCTCCAGGGAAACCTACGTGAAGCTTTCTTT
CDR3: CASSLQGNLREAFF

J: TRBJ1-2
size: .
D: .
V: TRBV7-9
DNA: TGTGCCAGCAGCTTAATGGAGGAACCGGTCTATGGCTACACCTTC
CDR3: CASSLMEEPVYGYTF

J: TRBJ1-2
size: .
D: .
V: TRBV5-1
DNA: TGCGCCAGCAGGCAGAATAACAGGGTTTGGTCGGGCTACACCTTC
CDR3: CASRQNNRVWSGYTF

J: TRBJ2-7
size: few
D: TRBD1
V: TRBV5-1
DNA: TGCGCCAGCAGCTCGGACAGGCTCTACGAGCAGTACTTC
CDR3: CASSSDRLYEQYF

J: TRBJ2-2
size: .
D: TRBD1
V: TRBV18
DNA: TGTGCCAGCTCACTTGGGACAGGGGTGAACACCGGGGAGCTGTTTTTT
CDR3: CASSLGTGVNTGELFF

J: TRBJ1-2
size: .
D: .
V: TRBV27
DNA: TGTGCCAGCACCTCCCGGGACTCCTATGGCTACACCTTC
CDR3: CASTSRDSYGYTF

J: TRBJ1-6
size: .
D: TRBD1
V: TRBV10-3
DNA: TGTGCCATCAGCTCGGGACAGGGGGCTCAGAGGCTCCACTTT
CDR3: CAISSGQGAQRLHF

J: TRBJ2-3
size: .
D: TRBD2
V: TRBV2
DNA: TGTGCCAGCAGTGGGGCTAGCGGGGGGTCTTGGAGCACAGATACGCAGTATTTT
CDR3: CASSGASGGSWSTDTQYF

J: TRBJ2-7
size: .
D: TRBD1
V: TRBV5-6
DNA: TGTGCCAGCAGCTCCGGGACAGGGGGTTCTGGGGAGCAGTACTTC
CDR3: CASSSGTGGSGEQYF

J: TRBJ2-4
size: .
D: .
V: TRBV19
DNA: TGTGCCAGTACACAGGGAGGGGGCAAAAACATTCAGTACTTC
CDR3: CASTQGGGKNIQYF

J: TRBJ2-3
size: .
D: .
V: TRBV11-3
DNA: TGTGCCAGCAGCAAGACTAGAAATACGCAGTATTTT
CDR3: CASSKTRNTQYF

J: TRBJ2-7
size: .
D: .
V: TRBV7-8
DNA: TGTGCCAGCAGCTTAGTCCAGGAACTCTACGAGCAGTACTTC
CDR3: CASSLVQELYEQYF

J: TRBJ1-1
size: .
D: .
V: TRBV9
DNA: TGTGCCAGCAGCTCCCCAGGACAGAGGCAAAATGAAGCTTTCTTT
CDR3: CASSSPGQRQNEAFF

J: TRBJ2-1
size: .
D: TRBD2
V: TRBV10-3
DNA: TGTGCCATCAGTGGGGGACTAGTAGTTGGCTACAATGAGCAGTTCTTC
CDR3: CAISGGLVVGYNEQFF

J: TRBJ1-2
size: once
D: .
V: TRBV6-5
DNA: TGTGCCAGCAGAAGGGACCAGGGAAACTATGGCTACACCTTC
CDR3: CASRRDQGNYGYTF

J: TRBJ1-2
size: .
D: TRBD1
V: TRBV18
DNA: TGTGCCAGCTCCCCGACAGGGGTTGGCTATGGCTACACCTTC
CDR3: CASSPTGVGYGYTF

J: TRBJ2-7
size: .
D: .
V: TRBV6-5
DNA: TGTGCCAGCAGGCGGCCAGACCCCTACGAGCAGTACTTC
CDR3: CASRRPDPYEQYF